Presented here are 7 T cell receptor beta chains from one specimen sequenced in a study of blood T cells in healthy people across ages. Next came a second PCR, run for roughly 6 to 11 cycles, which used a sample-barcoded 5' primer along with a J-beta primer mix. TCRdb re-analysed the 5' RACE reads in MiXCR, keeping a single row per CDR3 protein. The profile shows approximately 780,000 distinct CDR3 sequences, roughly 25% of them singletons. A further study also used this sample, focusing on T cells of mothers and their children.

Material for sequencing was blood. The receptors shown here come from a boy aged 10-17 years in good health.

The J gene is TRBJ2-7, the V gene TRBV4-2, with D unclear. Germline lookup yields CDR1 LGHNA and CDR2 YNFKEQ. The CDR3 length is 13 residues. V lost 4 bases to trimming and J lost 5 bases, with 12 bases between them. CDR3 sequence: CASSRRTRDEQYF. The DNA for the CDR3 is TGTGCCAGCAGCCGACGGACCAGAGACGAGCAGTACTTC.

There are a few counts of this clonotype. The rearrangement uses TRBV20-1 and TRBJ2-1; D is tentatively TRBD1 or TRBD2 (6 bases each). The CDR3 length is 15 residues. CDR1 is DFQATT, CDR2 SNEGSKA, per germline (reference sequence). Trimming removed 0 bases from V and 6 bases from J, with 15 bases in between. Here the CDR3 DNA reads TGCAGTGCTAGAGAGCCCAGGGGAGGTTTCAATGAGCAGTTCTTC. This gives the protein CSAREPRGGFNEQFF.

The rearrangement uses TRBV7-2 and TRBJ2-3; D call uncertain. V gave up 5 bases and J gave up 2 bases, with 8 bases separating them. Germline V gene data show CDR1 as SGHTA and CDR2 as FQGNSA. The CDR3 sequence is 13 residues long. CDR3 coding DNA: TGTGCCAGCAGCACAAGACTCACAGATACGCAGTATTTT. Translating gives CASSTRLTDTQYF.

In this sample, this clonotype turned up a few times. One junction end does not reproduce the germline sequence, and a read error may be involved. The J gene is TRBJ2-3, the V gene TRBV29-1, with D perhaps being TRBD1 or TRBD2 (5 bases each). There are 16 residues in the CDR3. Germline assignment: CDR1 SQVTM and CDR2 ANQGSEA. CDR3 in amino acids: CSVLPRTGRGADTQYF. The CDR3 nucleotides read TGCAGCGTTCTCCCTAGGACGGGACGGGGCGCAGATACACAGTATTTT.

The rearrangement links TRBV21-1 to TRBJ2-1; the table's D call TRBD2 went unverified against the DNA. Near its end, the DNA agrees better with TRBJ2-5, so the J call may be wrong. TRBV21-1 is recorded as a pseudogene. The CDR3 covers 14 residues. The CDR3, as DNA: TGTGCCAGCAGAAGACTAGAGTCAGTAGAGACCCAGTACTTC. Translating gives CASRRLESVETQYF.

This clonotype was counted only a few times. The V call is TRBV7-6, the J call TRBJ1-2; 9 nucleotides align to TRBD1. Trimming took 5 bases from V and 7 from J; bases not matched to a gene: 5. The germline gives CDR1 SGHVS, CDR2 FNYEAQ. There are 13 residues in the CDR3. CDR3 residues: CASSPGTGFGYTF. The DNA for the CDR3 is TGTGCCAGCAGCCCCGGGACAGGGTTTGGCTACACCTTC.

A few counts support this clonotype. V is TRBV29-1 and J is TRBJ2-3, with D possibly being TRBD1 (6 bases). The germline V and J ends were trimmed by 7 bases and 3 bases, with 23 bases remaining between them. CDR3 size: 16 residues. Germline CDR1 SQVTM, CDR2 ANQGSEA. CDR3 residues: CSAGDLGPQGTDTQYF. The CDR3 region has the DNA TGCAGCGCTGGGGACCTAGGCCCACAGGGTACAGATACGCAGTATTTT.